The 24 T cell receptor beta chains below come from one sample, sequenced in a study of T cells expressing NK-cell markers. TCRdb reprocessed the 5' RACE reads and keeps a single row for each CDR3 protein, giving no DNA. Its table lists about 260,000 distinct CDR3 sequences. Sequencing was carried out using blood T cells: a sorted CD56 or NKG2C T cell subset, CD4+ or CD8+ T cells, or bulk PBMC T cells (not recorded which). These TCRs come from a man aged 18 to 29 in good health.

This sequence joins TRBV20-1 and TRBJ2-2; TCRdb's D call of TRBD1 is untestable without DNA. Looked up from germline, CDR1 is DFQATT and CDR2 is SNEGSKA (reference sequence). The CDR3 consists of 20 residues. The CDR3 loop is CSARGNRLGQGITNTGELFF.

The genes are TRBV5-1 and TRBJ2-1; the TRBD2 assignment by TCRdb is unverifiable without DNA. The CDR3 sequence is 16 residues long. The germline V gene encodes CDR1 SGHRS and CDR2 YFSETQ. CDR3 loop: CASSWVAGDTYNEQFF.

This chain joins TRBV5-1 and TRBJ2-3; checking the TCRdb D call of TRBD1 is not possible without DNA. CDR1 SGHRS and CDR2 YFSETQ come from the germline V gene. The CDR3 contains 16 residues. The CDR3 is CASRVDLPTGTGSQYF.

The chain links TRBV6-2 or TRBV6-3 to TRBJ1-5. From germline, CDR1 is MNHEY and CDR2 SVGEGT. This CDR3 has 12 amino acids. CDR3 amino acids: CASSYSGQPQHF.

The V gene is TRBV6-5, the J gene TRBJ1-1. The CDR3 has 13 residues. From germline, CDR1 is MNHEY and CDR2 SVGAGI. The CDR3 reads CASSYLPGTEAFF.

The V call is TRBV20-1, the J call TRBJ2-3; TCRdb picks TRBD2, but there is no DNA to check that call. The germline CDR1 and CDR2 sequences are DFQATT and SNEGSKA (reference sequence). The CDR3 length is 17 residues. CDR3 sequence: CSARDQRGGGGTDTQYF.

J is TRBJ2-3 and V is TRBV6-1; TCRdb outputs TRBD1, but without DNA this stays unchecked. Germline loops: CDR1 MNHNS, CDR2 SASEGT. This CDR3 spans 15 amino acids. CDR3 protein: CASTPQGWGTDTQYF.

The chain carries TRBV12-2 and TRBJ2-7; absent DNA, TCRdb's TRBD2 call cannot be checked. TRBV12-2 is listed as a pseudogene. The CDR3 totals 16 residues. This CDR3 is CASRLPPSGGGYEQYF.

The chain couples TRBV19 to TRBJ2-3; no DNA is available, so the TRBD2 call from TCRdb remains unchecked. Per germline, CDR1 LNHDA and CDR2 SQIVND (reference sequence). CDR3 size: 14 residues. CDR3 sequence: CASKRERGADTQYF.

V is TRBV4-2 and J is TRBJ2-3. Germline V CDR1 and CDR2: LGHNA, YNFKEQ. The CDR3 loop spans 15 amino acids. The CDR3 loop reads CASSQEWTDSRPQYF.

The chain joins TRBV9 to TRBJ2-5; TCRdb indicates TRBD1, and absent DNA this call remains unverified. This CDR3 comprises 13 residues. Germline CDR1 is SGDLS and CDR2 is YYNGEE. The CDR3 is CASSVPGQETQYF.

CDR3 in amino acids: CAARDFPRAGELFF. This chain joins TRBV7-9 and TRBJ2-2; absent DNA, TCRdb's TRBD2 call cannot be checked. The germline V gene has CDR1 SEHNR and CDR2 FQNEAQ (reference sequence). The CDR3 has 14 amino acids.

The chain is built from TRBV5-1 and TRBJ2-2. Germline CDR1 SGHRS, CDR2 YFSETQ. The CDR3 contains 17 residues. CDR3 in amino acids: CASSLGYSHANTGELFF.

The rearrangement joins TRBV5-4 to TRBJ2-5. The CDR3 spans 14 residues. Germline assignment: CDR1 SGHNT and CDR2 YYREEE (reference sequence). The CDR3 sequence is CASSLSAARETQYF.

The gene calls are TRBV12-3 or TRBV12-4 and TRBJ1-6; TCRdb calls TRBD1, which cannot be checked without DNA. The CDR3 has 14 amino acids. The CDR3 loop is CASSPTGMNSPLHF.

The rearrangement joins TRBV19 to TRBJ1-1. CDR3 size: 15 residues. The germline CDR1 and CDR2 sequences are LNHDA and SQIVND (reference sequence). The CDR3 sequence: CASSSRRAWMTEAFF.

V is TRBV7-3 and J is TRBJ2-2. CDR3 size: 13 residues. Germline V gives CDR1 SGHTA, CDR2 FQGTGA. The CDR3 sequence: CASRKHSTGELFF.

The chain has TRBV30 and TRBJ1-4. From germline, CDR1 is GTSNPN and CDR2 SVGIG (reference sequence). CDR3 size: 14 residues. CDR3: CAWSFTGRGEKLFF.

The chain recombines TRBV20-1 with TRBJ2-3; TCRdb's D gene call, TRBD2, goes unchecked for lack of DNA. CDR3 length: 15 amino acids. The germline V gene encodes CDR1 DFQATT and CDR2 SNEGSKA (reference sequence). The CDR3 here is CSASSGGSGTDTQYF.

The CDR3 region is CASSFPNTEAFF. The chain employs TRBV7-6 and TRBJ1-1. The CDR3 runs to 12 residues. Germline CDR1 reads SGHVS; CDR2 reads FNYEAQ.

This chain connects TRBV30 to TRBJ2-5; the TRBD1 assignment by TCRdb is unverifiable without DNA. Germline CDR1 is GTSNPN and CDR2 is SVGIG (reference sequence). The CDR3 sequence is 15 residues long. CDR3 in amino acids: CAWSVGAGRKETQYF.

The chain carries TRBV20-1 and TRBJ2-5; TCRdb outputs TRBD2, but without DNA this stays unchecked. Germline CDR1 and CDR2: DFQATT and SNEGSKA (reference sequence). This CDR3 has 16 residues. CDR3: CSARDRREGGQETQYF.

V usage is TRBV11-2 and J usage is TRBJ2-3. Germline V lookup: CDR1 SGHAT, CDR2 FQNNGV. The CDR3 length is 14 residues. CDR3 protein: CASSLVQRTDTQYF.

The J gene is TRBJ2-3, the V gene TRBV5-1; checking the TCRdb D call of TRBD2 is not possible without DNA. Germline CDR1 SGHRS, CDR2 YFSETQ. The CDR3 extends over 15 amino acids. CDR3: CASRPAGGPSDTQYF.